The clone carrying this TCR beta chain was seen a handful of times. Germline CDR1 is SGHTA and CDR2 is FQGNSA. Between the trimmed V and J ends, which lost 3 bases and 5 bases, there was a span of 13 bases. This CDR3 has 14 residues. The sample belongs to a study of blood T cells in healthy people across ages. Next came a second PCR, run for about 7 to 12 cycles, which used a sample-barcoded 5' primer along with a J-beta primer mix. One entry per CDR3 protein results from TCRdb running MiXCR on the 5' RACE reads. The table has around 820,000 distinct CDR3 sequences, 20% to 25% seen once; the top ten hold more than 3%. This sample also belongs to another study, concerning T cells of mothers and their children.

Sequenced: blood. The source is a boy younger than 18 in good health. V and J are TRBV7-2 and TRBJ2-5; possibly TRBD1 or TRBD2 for D (5 bases each). The CDR3 is CASSFLGVRETQYF. CDR3 DNA sequence: TGTGCCAGCAGCTTCTTGGGGGTTCGGGAGACCCAGTACTTC.